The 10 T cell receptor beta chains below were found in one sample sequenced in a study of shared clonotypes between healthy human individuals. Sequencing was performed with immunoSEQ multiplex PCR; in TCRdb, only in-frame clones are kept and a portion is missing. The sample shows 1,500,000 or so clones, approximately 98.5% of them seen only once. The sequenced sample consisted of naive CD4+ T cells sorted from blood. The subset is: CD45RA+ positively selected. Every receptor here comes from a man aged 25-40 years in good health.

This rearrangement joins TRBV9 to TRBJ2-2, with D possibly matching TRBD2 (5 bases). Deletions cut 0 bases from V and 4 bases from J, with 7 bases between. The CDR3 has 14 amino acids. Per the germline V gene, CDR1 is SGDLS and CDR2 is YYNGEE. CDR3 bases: TGTGCCAGCAGCGTAGAGCTAGCCACCGGGGAGCTGTTTTTT. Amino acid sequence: CASSVELATGELFF.

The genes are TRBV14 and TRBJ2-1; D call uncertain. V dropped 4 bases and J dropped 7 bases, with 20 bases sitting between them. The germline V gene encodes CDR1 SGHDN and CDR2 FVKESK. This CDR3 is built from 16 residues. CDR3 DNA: TGTGCCAGCAGCCTGATATTTGAAGGGCCGTTGAATGAGCAGTTCTTC. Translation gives CASSLIFEGPLNEQFF.

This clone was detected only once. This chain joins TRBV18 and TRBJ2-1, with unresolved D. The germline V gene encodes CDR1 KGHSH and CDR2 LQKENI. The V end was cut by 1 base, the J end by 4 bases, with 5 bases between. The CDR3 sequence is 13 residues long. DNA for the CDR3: TGTGCCAGCTCACCACGACCATACAATGAGCAGTTCTTC. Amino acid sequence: CASSPRPYNEQFF.

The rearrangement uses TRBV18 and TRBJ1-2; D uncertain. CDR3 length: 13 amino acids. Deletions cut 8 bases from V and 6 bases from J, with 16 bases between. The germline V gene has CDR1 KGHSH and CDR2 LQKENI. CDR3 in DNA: TGTGCCAGCGCGAGATCCGGGGTAAATGGCTACACCTTC. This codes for CASARSGVNGYTF.

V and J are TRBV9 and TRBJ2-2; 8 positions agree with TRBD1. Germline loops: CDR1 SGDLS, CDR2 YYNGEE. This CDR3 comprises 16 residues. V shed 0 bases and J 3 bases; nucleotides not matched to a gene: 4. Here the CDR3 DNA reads TGTGCCAGCAGCGTAGCTGGGACAGGCCACACCGGGGAGCTGTTTTTT. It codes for CASSVAGTGHTGELFF.

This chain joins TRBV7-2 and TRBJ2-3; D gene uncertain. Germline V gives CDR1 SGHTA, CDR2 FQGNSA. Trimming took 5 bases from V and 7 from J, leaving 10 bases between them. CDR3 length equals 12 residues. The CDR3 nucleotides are TGTGCCAGCAGCCAATTCGCGAATACGCAGTATTTT. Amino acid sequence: CASSQFANTQYF.

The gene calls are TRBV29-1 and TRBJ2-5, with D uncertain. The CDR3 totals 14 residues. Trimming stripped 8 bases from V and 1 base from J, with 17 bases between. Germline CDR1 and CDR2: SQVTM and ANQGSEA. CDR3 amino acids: CSLDSSKFQETQYF. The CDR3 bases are TGCAGCCTGGATAGCAGCAAATTCCAAGAGACCCAGTACTTC.

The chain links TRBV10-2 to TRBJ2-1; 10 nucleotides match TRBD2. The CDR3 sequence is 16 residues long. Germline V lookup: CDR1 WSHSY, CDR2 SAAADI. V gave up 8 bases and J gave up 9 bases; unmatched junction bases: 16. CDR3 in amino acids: CASRGGTSGTRGEQFF. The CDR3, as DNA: TGCGCCAGCCGAGGGGGAACTAGCGGGACCCGGGGTGAGCAGTTCTTC.

CDR3 residues: CASRPGTFTGELFF. Written as DNA, the CDR3 is TGCGCCAGCAGACCTGGGACATTTACCGGGGAGCTGTTTTTT. The V gene is TRBV5-1, the J gene TRBJ2-2, with a weak D call TRBD1 (6 bases). Germline loops: CDR1 SGHRS, CDR2 YFSETQ. V was shortened by 5 bases and J by 5 bases, with 13 bases between the two germline ends. This CDR3 region has 14 residues.

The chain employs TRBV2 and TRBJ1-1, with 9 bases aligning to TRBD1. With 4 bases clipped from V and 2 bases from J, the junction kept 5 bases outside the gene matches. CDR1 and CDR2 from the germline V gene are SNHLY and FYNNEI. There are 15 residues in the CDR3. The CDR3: CASSAQGAFNTEAFF. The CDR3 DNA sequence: TGTGCCAGCAGTGCACAGGGGGCTTTCAACACTGAAGCTTTCTTT.